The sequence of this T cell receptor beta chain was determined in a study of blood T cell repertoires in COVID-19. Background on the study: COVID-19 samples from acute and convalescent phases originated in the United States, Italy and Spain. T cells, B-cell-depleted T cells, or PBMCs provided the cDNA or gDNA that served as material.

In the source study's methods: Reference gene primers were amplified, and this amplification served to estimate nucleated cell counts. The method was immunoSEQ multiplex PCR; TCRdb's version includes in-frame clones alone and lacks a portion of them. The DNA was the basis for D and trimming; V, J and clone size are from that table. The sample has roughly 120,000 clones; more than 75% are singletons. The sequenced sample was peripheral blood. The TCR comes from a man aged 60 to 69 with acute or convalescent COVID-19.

CDR3 region: CASSALGQVTDTQYF. DNA of the CDR3: TGTGCCAGCAGCGCCTTGGGACAGGTCACAGATACGCAGTATTTT. The J gene is TRBJ2-3, the V gene TRBV9; TRBD1 matches 8 bases. V shed 3 bases and J 2 bases; nucleotides not matched to a gene: 5. CDR1 and CDR2 from the germline V gene are SGDLS and YYNGEE. This CDR3 has 15 residues.